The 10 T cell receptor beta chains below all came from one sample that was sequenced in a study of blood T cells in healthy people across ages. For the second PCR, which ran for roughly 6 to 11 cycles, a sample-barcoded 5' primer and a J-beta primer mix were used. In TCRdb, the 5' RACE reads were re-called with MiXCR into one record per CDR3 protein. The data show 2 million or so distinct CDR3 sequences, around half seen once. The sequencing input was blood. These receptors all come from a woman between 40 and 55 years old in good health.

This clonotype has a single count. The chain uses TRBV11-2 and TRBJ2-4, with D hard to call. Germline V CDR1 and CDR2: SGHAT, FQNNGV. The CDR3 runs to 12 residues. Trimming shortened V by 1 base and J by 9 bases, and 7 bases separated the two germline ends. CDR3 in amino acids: CASSLVSTIQYF. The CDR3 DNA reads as TGTGCCAGCAGCTTAGTTTCCACCATTCAGTACTTC.

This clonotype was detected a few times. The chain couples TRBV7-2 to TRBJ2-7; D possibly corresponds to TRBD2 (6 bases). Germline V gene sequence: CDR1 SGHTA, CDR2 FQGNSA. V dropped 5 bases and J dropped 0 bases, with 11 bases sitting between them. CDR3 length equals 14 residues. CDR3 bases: TGTGCCAGCAGCCAGCGGGCCTACTCCTACGAGCAGTACTTC. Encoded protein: CASSQRAYSYEQYF.

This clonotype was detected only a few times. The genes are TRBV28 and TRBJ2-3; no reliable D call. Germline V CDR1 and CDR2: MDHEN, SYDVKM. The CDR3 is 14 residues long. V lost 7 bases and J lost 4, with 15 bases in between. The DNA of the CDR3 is TGTGCCAGCACCCTCCTCGATGCCGCAGATACGCAGTATTTT. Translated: CASTLLDAADTQYF.

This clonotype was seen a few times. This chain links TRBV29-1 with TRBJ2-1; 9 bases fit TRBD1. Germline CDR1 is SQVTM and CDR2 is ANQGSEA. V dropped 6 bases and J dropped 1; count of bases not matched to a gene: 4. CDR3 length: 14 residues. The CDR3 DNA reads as TGCAGCGTCAAAGGGACAGGGTCCTACAATGAGCAGTTCTTC. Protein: CSVKGTGSYNEQFF.

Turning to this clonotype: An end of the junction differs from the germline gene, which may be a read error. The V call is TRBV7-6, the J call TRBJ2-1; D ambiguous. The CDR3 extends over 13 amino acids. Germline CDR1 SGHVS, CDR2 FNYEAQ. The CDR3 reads CANSQVRLDEQFF. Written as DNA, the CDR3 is TGCGCCAACAGCCAAGTTAGGCTGGATGAGCAGTTCTTC.

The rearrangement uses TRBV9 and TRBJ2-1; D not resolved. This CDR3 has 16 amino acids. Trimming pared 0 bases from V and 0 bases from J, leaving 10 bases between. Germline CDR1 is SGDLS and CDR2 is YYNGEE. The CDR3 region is CASSVVPTASYNEQFF. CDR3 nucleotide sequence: TGTGCCAGCAGCGTAGTTCCCACCGCCTCCTACAATGAGCAGTTCTTC.

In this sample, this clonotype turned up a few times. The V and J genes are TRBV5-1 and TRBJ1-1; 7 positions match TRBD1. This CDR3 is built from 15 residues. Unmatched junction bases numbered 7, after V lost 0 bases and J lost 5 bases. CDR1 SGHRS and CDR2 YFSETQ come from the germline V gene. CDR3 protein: CASSLGQGSFTEAFF. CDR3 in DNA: TGCGCCAGCAGCTTGGGACAGGGAAGTTTTACTGAAGCTTTCTTT.

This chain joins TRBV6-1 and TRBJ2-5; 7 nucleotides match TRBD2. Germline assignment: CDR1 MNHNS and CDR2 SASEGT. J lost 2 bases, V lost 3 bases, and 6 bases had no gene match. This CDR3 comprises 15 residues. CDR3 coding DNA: TGTGCCAGCAGTGAGTCAGCGGGGAATCAAGAGACCCAGTACTTC. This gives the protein CASSESAGNQETQYF.

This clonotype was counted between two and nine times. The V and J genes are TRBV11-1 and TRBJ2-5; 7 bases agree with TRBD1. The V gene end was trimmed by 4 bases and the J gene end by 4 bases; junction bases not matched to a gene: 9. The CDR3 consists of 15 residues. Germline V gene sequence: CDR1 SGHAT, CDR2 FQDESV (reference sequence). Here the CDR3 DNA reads TGTGCCAGCAGCTCCGGGGACAGAGGAGGAGAGACCCAGTACTTC. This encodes CASSSGDRGGETQYF.

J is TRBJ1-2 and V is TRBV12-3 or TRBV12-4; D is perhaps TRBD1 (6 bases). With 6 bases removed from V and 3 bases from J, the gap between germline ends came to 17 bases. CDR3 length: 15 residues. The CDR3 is CASRQRGGEDYGYTF. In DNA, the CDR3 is TGTGCCAGCAGACAAAGGGGGGGAGAAGACTATGGCTACACCTTC.